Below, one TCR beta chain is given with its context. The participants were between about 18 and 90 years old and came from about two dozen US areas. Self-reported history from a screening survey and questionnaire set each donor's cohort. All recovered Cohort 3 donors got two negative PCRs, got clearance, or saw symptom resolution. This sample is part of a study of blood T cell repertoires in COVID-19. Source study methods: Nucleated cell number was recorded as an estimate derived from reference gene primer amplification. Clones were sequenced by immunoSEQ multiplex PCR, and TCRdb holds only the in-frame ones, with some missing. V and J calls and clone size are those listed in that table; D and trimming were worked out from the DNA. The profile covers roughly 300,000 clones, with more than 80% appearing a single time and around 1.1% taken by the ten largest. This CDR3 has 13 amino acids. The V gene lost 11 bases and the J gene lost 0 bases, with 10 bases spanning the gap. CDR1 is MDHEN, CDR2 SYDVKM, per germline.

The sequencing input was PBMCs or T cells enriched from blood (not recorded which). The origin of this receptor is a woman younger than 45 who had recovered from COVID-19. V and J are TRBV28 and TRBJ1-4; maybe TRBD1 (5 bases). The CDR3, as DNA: TGTGCCCATTCGGGGGCAACTAATGAAAAACTGTTTTTT. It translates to CAHSGATNEKLFF.